This TCR beta chain is drawn from a study of T cells after yellow fever vaccination. Study-level points and caveats: Clonotypes found in both CD4 and CD8 compartments made up a small share. After the booster, around 95% of CD4 and 88% of CD8 primary-response clones were re-detected.

The V gene lost 1 base and the J gene lost 6 bases, with 12 bases spanning the gap. CDR3 length: 14 amino acids. Germline values: CDR1 SGHTA, CDR2 FQGNSA. Concerning this clonotype: Its specificity is not known.

Generation of TCR cDNA used 5'RACE template switching (which added a universal primer site and UMIs). One entry per CDR3 protein results from TCRdb running MiXCR on the 5' RACE reads. The repertoire includes 300,000 to 400,000 distinct CDR3 sequences, approximately 13% of them detected once, and 2.5% to 3.5% sits in the top ten. The source material was CD4+ T cells sorted from PBMCs, sampled 15 days after the yellow fever booster vaccination. The rearrangement joins TRBV7-2 to TRBJ1-1; D gene ambiguous. This clonotype originated in a man aged 18 to 29 who received the YFV17D yellow fever vaccine. CDR3 loop: CASSLGPALAEAFF. The CDR3 nucleotides read TGTGCCAGCAGCTTAGGCCCAGCCCTGGCTGAAGCTTTCTTT.